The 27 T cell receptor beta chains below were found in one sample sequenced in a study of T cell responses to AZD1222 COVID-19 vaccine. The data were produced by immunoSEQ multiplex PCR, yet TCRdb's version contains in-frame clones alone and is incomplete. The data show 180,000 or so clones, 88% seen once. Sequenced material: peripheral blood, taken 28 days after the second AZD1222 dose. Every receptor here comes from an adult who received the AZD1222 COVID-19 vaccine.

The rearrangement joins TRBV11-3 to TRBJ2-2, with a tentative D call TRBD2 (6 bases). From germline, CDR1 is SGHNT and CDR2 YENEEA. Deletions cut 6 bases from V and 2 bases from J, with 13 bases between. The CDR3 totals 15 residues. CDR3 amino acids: CASRAGLSNTGELFF. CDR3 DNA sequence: TGTGCCAGCAGGGCGGGACTTTCAAACACCGGGGAGCTGTTTTTT.

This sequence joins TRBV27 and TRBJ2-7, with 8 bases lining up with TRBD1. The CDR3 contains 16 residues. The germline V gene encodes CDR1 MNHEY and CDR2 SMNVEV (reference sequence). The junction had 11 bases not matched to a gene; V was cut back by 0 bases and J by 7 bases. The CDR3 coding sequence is TGTGCCAGCAGTTTATCCGTTCGAGACAGGGGTTGGGAGCAGTACTTC. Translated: CASSLSVRDRGWEQYF.

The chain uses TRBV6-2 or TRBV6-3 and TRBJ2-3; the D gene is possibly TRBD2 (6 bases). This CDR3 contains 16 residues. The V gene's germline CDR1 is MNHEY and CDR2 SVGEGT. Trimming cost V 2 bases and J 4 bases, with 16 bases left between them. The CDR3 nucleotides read TGTGCCAGCAGTTACCAAACGGGAGAGAGCGCAGATACGCAGTATTTT. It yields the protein CASSYQTGESADTQYF.

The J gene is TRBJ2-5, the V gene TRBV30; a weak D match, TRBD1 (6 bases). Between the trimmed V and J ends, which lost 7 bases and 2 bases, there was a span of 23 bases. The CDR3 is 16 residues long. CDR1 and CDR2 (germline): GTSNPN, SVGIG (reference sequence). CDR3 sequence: CALEDLQGSGQETQYF. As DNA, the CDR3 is TGTGCCTTAGAAGACCTACAGGGCAGTGGGCAAGAGACCCAGTACTTC.

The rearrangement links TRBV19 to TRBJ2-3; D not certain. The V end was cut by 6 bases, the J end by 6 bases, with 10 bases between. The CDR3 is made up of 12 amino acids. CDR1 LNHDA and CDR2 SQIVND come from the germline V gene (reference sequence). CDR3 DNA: TGTGCCAGTAGGATGGCTGGGGATACGCAGTATTTT. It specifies CASRMAGDTQYF.

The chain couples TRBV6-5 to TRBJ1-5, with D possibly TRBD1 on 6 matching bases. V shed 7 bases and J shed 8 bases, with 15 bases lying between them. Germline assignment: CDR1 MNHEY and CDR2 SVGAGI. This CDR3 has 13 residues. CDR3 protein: CASTLQGPEPQHF. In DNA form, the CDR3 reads TGTGCCAGCACTTTACAGGGCCCCGAGCCCCAGCATTTT.

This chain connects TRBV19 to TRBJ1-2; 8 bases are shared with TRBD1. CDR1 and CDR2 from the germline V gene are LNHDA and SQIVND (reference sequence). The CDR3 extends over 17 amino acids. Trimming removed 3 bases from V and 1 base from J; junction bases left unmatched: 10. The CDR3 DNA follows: TGTGCCAGTAGTATTACGGGACAGGTCCCACTTAACTATGGCTACACCTTC. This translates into CASSITGQVPLNYGYTF.

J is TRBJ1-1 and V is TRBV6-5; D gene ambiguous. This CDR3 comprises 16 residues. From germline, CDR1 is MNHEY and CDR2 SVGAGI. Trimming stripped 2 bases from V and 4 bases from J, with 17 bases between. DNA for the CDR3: TGTGCCAGCAGTTACGTCCTCTCGGGCCCGGGCACTGAAGCTTTCTTT. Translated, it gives CASSYVLSGPGTEAFF.

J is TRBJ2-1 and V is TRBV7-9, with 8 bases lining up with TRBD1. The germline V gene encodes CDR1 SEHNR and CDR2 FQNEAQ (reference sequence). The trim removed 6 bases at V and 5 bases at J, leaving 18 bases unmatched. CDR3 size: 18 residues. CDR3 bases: TGTGCCAGCAGTTACATTACAGGGGGGACGTCTTTCCACAATGAGCAGTTCTTC. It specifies CASSYITGGTSFHNEQFF.

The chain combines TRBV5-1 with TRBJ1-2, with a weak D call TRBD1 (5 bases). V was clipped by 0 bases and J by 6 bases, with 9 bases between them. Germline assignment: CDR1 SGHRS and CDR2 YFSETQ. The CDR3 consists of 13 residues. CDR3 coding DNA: TGCGCCAGCAGCTTGGGACAGCTTGATGGCTACACCTTC. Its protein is CASSLGQLDGYTF.

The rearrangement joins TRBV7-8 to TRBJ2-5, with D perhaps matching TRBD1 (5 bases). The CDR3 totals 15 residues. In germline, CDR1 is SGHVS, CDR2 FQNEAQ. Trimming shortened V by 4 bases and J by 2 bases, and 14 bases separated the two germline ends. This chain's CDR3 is CASSSPRGLQETQYF. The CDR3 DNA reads TGTGCCAGCAGCTCACCAAGGGGCCTGCAAGAGACCCAGTACTTC.

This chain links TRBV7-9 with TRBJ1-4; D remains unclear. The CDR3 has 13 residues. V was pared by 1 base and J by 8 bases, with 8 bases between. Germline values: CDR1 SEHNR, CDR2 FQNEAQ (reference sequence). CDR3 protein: CASSLGPQEKLFF. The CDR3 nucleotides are TGTGCCAGCAGCTTAGGGCCTCAGGAAAAACTGTTTTTT.

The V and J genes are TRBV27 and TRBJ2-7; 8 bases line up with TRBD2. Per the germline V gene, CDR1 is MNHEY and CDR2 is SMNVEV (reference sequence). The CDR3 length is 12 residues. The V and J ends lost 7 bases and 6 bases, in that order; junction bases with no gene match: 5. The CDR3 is CASNGRGPEQYF. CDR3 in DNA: TGTGCCAGCAACGGGAGGGGACCCGAGCAGTACTTC.

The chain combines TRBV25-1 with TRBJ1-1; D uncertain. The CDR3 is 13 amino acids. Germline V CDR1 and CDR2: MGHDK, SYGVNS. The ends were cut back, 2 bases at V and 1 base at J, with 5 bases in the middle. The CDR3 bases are TGTGCCAGCAGTGAACCCGGGAACACTGAAGCTTTCTTT. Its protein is CASSEPGNTEAFF.

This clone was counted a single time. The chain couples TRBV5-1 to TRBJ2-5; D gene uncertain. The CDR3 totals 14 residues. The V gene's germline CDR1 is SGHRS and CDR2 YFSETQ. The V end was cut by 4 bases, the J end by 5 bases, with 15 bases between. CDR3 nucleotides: TGCGCCAGCAGCCCCGGGTCTTCGCCTGAGACCCAGTACTTC. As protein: CASSPGSSPETQYF.

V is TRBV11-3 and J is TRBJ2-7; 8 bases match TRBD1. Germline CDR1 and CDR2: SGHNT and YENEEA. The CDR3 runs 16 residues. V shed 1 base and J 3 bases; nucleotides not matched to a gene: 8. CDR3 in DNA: TGTGCCAGCAGCTTAGGTACCGGGACAGGTGGCTACGAGCAGTACTTC. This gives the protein CASSLGTGTGGYEQYF.

DNA for the CDR3: TGTGCCAGCAGTCAACGGACCGGATCCACCATATATTTT. Translated, it gives CASSQRTGSTIYF. The chain combines TRBV27 with TRBJ1-3, with no clear D. This CDR3 is 13 amino acids long. CDR1 and CDR2 from the germline V gene are MNHEY and SMNVEV (reference sequence). The germline V and J ends were trimmed by 5 bases and 9 bases, with 14 bases remaining between them.

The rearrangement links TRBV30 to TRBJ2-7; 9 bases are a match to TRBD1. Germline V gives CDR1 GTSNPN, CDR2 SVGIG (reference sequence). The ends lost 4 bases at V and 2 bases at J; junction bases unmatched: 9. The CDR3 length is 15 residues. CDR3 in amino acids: CAWTRGTGRTYEQYF. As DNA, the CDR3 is TGTGCCTGGACCCGAGGGACAGGGAGGACCTACGAGCAGTACTTC.

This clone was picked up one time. The CDR3 loop reads CASSLTPENYGYTF. The CDR3 region has the DNA TGTGCCAGCAGCTTAACCCCCGAAAACTATGGCTACACCTTC. V and J are TRBV7-3 and TRBJ1-2; no clear D. Germline V gene data show CDR1 as SGHTA and CDR2 as FQGTGA. The CDR3 totals 14 residues. V lost 0 bases, J lost 2 bases, and 7 bases lay in between.

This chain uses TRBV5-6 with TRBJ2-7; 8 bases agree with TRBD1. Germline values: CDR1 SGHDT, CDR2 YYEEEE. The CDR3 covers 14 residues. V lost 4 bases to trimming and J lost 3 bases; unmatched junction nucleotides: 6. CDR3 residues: CASSQRTGNYEQYF. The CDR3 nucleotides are TGTGCCAGCAGCCAGCGGACAGGGAACTACGAGCAGTACTTC. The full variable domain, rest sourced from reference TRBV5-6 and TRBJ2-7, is DAGVTQSPTHLIKTRGQQVTLRCSPKSGHDTVSWYQQALGQGPQFIFQYYEEEERQRGNFPDRFSGHQFPNYSSELNVNALLLGDSALYLCASSQRTGNYEQYFGPGTRLTVT.

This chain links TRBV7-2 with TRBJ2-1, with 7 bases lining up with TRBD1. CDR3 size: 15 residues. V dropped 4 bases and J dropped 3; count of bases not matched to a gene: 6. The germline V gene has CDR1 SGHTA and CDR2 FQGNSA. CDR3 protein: CASSSDGTDYNEQFF. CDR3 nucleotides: TGTGCCAGCAGCTCGGACGGGACAGACTACAATGAGCAGTTCTTC.

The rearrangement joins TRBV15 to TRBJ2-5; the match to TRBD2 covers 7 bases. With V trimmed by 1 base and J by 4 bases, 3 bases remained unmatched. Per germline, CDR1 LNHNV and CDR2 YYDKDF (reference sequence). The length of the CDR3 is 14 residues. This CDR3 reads CATSRAGGGETQYF. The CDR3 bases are TGTGCCACCAGCAGAGCGGGGGGAGGAGAGACCCAGTACTTC.

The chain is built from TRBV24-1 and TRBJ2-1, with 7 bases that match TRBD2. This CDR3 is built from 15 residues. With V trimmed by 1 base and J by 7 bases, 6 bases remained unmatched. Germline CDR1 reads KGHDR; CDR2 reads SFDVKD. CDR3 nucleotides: TGTGCCACCAGTGATTTAAAGCGGGAAAGGAATGAGCAGTTCTTC. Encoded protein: CATSDLKRERNEQFF.

DNA of the CDR3: TGTGCCAGCAGTTCGGGACGTGTGGAGGGCTACACCTTC. Translation gives CASSSGRVEGYTF. The genes are TRBV28 and TRBJ1-2; D is perhaps TRBD1 (5 bases). The germline gives CDR1 MDHEN, CDR2 SYDVKM. Trimming stripped 4 bases from V and 8 bases from J, with 14 bases between. The CDR3 spans 13 residues.

The chain's CDR3 is CASTRQGPDTGELFF. The DNA for the CDR3 is TGTGCCAGCACACGACAGGGGCCGGACACCGGGGAGCTGTTTTTT. The chain combines TRBV11-2 with TRBJ2-2; 8 nucleotides line up with TRBD1. CDR3 length: 15 amino acids. Trimming took 7 bases from V and 3 from J; bases not matched to a gene: 7. Germline V gene sequence: CDR1 SGHAT, CDR2 FQNNGV. Supplemented by reference TRBV11-2 and TRBJ2-2, the full variable domain reads EAGVAQSPRYKIIEKRQSVAFWCNPISGHATLYWYQQILGQGPKLLIQFQNNGVVDDSQLPKDRFSAERLKGVDSTLKIQPAKLEDSAVYLCASTRQGPDTGELFFGEGSRLTVL.

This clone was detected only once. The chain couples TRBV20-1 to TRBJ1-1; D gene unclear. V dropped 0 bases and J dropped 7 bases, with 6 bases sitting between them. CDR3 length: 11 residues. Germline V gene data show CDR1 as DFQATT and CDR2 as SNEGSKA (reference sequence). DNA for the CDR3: TGCAGTGCTAGAGATTCCAATGAAGCTTTCTTT. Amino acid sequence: CSARDSNEAFF.

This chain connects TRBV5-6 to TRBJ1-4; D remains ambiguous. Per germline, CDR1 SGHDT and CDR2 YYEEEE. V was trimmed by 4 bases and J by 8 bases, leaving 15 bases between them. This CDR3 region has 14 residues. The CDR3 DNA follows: TGTGCCAGCAGCGGTGATCCCGGAGGGGAAAAACTGTTTTTT. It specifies CASSGDPGGEKLFF.